This T cell receptor beta chain was observed in a study of T cell responses to AZD1222 COVID-19 vaccine. Study findings and constraints: Across the whole spike, CD4 TCRs peaked at regions 160-218 and 743-854. Donors skewed white British and female; clonal diversity was possibly underestimated.

Of note for this clone: The target antigen is unknown.

Second-dose recipients at about 4 or about 12 weeks were treated as one pooled group. In germline, CDR1 is LGHDT, CDR2 YNNKEL (reference sequence). The V and J ends lost 4 bases and 1 base, in that order; junction bases with no gene match: 5. This CDR3 comprises 15 residues. Repertoires were generated with immunoSEQ multiplex PCR, while TCRdb's copy carries only in-frame clones and drops some. The data contain under 140,000 clones, approximately 94% of them singletons. This chain links TRBV3-1 (or the pseudogene TRBV3-2) with TRBJ1-1, with TRBD1 matching 8 bases. This TCR was recovered from an adult who received the AZD1222 COVID-19 vaccine. The sequencing here drew on peripheral blood, taken 28 days after the second AZD1222 dose. CDR3 sequence (DNA): TGTGCCAGCAGCCCCGGACAGGGTTGGAACACTGAAGCTTTCTTT. The encoded protein is CASSPGQGWNTEAFF.